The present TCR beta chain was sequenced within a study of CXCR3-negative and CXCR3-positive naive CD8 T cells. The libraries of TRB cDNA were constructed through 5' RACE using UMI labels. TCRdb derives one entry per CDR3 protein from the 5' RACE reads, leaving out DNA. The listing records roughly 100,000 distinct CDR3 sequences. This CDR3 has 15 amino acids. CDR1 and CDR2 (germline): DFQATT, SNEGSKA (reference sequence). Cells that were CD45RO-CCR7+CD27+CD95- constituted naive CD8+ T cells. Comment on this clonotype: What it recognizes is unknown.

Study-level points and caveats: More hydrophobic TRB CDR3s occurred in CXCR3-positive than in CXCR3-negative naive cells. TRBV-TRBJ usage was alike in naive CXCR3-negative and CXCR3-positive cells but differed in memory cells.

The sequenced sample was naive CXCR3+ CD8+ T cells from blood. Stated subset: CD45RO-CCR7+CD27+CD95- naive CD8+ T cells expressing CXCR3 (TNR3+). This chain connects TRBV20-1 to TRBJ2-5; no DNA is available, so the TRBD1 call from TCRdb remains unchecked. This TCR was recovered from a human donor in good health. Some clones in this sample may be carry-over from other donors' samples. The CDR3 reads CSATSAGESVETQYF.